This TCR beta chain was sequenced during a study of T cell clonotyping in hematopoietic cell transplantation. Study-wide results and limits: After transplant, recipient diversity fell while pathologically expanded clonotypes grew through day 180. At the given depth, recipient repertoires were over 95% de novo clonotypes.

This clone appeared a few times. Its antigen remains unidentified. TCRdb's copy holds only in-frame clones and misses some; the assay was immunoSEQ multiplex PCR. This sample has over 10,000 clones, with about half found just once. This CDR3 spans 15 amino acids. Germline CDR1 and CDR2: GTSNPN and SVGIG (reference sequence). V dropped 1 base and J dropped 6; count of bases not matched to a gene: 11. The sequence derives from a man in his fifties in good health. Some clones in this sample may be carry-over from other donors' samples. This chain connects TRBV30 to TRBJ1-2; TRBD1 matches 7 bases. The specimen sequenced was peripheral blood mononuclear cells. The CDR3 loop is CAWSGMGQLQNGYTF. CDR3 DNA sequence: TGTGCCTGGAGTGGGATGGGACAGCTCCAAAATGGCTACACCTTC.